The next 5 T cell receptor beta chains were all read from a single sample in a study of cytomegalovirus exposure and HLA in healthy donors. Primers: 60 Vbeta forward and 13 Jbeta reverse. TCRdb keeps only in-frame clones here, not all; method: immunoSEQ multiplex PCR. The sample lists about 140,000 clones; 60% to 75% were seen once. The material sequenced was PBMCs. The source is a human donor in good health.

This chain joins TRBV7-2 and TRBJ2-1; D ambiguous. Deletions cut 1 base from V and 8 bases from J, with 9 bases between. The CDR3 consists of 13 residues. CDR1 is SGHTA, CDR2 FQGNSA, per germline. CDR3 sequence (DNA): TGTGCCAGCAGCTTAGACAGATGGGATGAGCAGTTCTTC. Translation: CASSLDRWDEQFF. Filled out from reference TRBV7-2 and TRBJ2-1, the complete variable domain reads GAGVSQSPSNKVTEKGKDVELRCDPISGHTALYWYRQSLGQGLEFLIYFQGNSAPDKSGLPSDRFSAERTGGSVSTLTIQRTQQEDSAVYLCASSLDRWDEQFFGPGTRLTVL.

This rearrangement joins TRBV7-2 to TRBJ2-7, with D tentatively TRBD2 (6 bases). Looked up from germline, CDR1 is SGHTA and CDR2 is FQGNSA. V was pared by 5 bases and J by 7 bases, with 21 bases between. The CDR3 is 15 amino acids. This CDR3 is CASSLVGRERREQYF. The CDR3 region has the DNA TGTGCCAGCAGCCTAGTCGGGCGGGAACGCCGAGAGCAGTACTTC.

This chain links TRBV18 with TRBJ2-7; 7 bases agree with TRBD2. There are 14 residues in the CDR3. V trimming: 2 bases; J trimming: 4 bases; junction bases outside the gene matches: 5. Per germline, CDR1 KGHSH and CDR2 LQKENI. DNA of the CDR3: TGTGCCAGCTCACCAGGGACTAACTCTTACGAGCAGTACTTC. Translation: CASSPGTNSYEQYF.

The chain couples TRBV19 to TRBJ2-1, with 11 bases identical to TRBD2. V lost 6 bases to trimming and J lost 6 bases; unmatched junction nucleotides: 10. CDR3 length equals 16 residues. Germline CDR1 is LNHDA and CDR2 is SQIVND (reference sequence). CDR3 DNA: TGTGCCAGTAGCCAACTAGCGGGAGTGGGGGGCAATGAGCAGTTCTTC. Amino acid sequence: CASSQLAGVGGNEQFF.

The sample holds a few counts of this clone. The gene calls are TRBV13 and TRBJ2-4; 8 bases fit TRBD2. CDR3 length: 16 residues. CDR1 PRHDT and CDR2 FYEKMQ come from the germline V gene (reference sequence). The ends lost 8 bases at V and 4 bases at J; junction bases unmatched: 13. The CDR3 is CASRWRGAREKNIQYF. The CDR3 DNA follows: TGTGCCAGCCGATGGCGGGGGGCTAGGGAAAAAAACATTCAGTACTTC.